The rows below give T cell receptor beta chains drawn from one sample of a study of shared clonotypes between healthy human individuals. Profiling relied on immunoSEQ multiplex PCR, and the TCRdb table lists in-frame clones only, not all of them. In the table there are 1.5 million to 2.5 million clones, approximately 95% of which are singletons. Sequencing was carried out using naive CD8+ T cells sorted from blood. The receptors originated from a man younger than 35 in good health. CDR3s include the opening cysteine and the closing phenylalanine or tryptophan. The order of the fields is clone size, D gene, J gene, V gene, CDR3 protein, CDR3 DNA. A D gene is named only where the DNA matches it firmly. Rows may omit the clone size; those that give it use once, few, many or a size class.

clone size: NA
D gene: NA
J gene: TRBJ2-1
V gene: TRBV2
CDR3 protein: CASSLGRINPKEQFF
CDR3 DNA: TGTGCCAGCTCCTTGGGGCGGATTAACCCAAAGGAGCAGTTCTTC

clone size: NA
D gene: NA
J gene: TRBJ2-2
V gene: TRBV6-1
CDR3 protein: CASVPQGAGELFF
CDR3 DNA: TGTGCCAGCGTACCCCAGGGCGCCGGGGAGCTGTTTTTT

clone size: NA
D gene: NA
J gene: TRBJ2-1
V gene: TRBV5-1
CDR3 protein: CASSLEVNIYSYNEQFF
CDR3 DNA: TGCGCCAGCAGCTTGGAGGTAAACATATACTCCTACAATGAGCAGTTCTTC

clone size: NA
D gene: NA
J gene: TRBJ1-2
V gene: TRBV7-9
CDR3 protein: CASSEEDWGAYGYTF
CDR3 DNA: TGTGCCAGCAGCGAAGAGGACTGGGGAGCCTATGGCTACACCTTC

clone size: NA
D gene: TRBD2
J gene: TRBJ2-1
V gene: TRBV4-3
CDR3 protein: CASSQDDALAEINEQFF
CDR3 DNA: TGCGCCAGCAGCCAAGATGACGCGCTAGCGGAGATCAATGAGCAGTTCTTC

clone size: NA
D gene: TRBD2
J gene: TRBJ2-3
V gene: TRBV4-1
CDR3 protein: CASSQEPPAGEADTQYF
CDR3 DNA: TGCGCCAGCAGCCAAGAGCCTCCGGCGGGAGAAGCAGATACGCAGTATTTT

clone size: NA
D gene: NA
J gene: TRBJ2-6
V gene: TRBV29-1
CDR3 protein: CSVVGGPLGANVLTF
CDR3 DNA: TGCAGCGTTGTAGGGGGACCGCTCGGGGCCAACGTCCTGACTTTC

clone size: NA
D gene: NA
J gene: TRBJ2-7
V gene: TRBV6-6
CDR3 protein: CASSPSRGFSYEQYF
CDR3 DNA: TGTGCCAGCAGCCCGTCGAGGGGATTCTCCTACGAGCAGTACTTC

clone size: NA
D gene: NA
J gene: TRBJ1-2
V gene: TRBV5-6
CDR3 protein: CASSLSATGTNYGYTF
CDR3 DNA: TGTGCCAGCAGCTTGTCAGCTACGGGCACTAACTATGGCTACACCTTC

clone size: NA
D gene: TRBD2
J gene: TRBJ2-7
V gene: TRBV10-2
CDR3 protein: CASSEKGGGRAYEQYF
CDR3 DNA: TGCGCCAGCAGTGAGAAAGGGGGCGGGAGGGCCTACGAGCAGTACTTC

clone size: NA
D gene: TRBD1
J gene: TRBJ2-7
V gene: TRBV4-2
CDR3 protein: CASSQSEGTENYEQYF
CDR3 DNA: TGTGCCAGCAGCCAAAGCGAAGGGACAGAAAACTACGAGCAGTACTTC

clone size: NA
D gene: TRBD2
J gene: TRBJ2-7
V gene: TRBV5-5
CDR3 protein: CASSLLWGGYEQYF
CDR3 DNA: TGTGCCAGCAGCTTGCTCTGGGGAGGGTACGAGCAGTACTTC

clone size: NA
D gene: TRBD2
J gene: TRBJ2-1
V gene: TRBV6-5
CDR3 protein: CASNPGLAGPNEQFF
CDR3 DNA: TGTGCCAGCAACCCGGGACTAGCGGGTCCCAATGAGCAGTTCTTC

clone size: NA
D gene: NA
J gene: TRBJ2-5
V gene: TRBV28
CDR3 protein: CASSFRRGRGETQYF
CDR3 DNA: TGTGCCAGCAGTTTTAGACGGGGGCGCGGGGAGACCCAGTACTTC

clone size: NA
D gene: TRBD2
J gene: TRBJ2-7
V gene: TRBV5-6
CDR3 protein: CASSLGLAEGEQYF
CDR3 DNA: TGTGCCAGCAGCTTGGGACTAGCCGAGGGGGAGCAGTACTTC

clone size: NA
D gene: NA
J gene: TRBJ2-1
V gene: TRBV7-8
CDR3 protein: CASSLGGSYNEQFF
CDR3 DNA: TGTGCCAGCAGCTTGGGGGGTTCCTACAATGAGCAGTTCTTC

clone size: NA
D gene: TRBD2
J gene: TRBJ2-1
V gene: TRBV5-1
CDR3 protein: CASSLEASGFYNEQFF
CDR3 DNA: TGCGCCAGCAGCTTGGAGGCTAGCGGGTTCTACAATGAGCAGTTCTTC

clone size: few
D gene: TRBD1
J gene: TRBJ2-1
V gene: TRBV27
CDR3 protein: CASSSQGDRHEQFF
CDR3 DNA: TGTGCCAGCAGTTCACAGGGGGACCGCCATGAGCAGTTCTTC

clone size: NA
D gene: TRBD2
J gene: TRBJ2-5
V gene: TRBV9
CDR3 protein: CASSVGLAGKETQYF
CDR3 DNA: TGTGCCAGCAGCGTAGGCCTAGCGGGCAAAGAGACCCAGTACTTC

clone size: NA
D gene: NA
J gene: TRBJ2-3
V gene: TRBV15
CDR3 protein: CATSREGGFSTDTQYF
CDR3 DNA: TGTGCCACCAGCAGAGAGGGGGGATTTAGCACAGATACGCAGTATTTT

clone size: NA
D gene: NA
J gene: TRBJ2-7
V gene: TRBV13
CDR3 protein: CASSLGPRAEQYF
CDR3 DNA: TGTGCCAGCAGCTTAGGTCCCAGGGCCGAGCAGTACTTC

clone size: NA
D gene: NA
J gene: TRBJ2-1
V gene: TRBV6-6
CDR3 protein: CASIEPWGNEQFF
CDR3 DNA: TGTGCCAGCATTGAACCCTGGGGCAATGAGCAGTTCTTC

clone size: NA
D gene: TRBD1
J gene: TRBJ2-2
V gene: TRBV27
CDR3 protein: CASSSKGAGANTGELFF
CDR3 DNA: TGTGCCAGCAGTTCCAAGGGGGCAGGGGCGAACACCGGGGAGCTGTTTTTT

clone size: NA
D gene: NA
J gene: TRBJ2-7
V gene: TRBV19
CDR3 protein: CASSMGPGGGEQYF
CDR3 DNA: TGTGCCAGTAGTATGGGTCCAGGGGGAGGCGAGCAGTACTTC

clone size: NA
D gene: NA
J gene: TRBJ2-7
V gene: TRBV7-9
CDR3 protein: CASSLVQGREQYF
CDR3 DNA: TGTGCCAGCAGCTTAGTCCAGGGTCGGGAGCAGTACTTC

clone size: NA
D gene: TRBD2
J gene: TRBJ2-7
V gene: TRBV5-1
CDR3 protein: CASREEPSGSIYGQYF
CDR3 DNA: TGCGCCAGCAGGGAAGAACCTAGCGGGAGTATCTACGGGCAGTACTTC

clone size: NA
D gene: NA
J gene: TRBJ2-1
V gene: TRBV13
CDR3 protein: CASSYGVGFPGNNEQFF
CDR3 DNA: TGTGCCAGCAGCTATGGGGTCGGCTTCCCGGGGAACAATGAGCAGTTCTTC

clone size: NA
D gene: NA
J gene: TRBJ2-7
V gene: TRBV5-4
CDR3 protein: CASSFEGKGNEQYF
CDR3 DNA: TGTGCCAGCAGCTTTGAGGGGAAGGGAAACGAGCAGTACTTC

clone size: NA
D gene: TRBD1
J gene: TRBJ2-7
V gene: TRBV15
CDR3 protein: CATSRATLRTGDDEQYF
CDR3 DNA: TGTGCCACCAGCAGAGCTACCTTAAGGACAGGGGACGACGAGCAGTACTTC

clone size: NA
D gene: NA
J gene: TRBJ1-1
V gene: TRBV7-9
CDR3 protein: CASSPTDLTAEAFF
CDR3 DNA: TGTGCCAGCAGCCCCACGGACCTCACCGCTGAAGCTTTCTTT

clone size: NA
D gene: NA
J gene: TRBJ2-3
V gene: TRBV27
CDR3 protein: CASSRTTVGGPTDTQYF
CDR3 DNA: TGTGCCAGCAGTCGGACGACTGTAGGAGGTCCCACAGATACGCAGTATTTT

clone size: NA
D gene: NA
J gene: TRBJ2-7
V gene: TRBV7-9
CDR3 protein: CASSFLPAASYEQYF
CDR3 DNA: TGTGCCAGCAGCTTCCTGCCGGCGGCTTCCTACGAGCAGTACTTC

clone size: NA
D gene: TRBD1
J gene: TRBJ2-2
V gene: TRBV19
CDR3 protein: CASTLGTATGELFF
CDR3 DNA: TGTGCCAGTACCCTCGGGACAGCCACCGGGGAGCTGTTTTTT

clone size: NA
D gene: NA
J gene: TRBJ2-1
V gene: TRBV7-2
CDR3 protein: CASSLAQGAGNEQFF
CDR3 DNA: TGTGCCAGCAGCTTAGCGCAAGGGGCCGGCAATGAGCAGTTCTTC

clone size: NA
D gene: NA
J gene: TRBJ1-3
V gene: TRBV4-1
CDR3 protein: CASSQVGGTGNTIYF
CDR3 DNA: TGCGCCAGCAGCCAAGTTGGAGGCACTGGAAACACCATATATTTT

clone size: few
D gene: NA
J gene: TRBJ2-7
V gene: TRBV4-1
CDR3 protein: CASSQDSTSYEQYF
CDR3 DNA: TGCGCCAGCAGCCAAGATTCCACCTCCTACGAGCAGTACTTC

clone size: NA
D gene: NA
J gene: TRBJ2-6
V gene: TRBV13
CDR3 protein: CASSGEDFGANVLTF
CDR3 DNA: TGTGCCAGCAGCGGAGAGGACTTTGGGGCCAACGTCCTGACTTTC

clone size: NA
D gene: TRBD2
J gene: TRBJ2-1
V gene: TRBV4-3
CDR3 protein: CASSPLGLAGTEQFF
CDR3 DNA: TGCGCCAGCAGCCCCCTTGGGCTAGCGGGAACTGAGCAGTTCTTC

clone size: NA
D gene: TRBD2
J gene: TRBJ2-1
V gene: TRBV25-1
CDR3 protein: CASSDQGLAWGNEQFF
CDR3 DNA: TGTGCCAGCAGTGACCAGGGACTAGCTTGGGGCAATGAGCAGTTCTTC

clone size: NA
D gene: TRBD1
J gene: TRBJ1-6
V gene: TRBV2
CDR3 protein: CASTTPGQGVDSPLHF
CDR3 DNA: TGTGCCAGCACGACCCCGGGACAGGGTGTTGATTCACCCCTCCACTTT

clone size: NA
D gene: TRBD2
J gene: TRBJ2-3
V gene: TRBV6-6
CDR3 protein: CASSYPGGYGTDTQYF
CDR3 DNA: TGTGCCAGCAGTTACCCGGGGGGGTACGGCACAGATACGCAGTATTTT

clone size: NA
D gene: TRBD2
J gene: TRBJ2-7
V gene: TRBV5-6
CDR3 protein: CASSFRRGKNEQYF
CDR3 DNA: TGTGCCAGCAGCTTTAGGCGGGGGAAAAACGAGCAGTACTTC

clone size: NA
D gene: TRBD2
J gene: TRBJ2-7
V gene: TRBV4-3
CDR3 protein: CASSQGLAGDYEQYF
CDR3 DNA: TGCGCCAGCAGCCAAGGACTAGCGGGAGACTACGAGCAGTACTTC

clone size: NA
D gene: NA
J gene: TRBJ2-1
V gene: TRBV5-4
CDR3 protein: CASSPGLAGNEQFF
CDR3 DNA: TGTGCCAGCAGCCCGGGCCTAGCAGGCAATGAGCAGTTCTTC

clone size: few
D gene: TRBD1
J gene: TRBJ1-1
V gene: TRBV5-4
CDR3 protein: CASSFQGGTEAFF
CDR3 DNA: TGTGCCAGCAGCTTTCAGGGGGGCACTGAAGCTTTCTTT